This T cell receptor (beta chain) comes out of a study of circulating tumor DNA in untreated peripheral T-cell lymphoma. This tumor tissue came from a pretreatment baseline collection. Profiled with immunoSEQ multiplex PCR; TCRdb holds only in-frame clones, not every one. The table includes some 2,400 clones, more than 65% detected once. The CDR3 has 15 amino acids. V was clipped by 4 bases and J by 6 bases, with 16 bases between them. The sequenced sample consisted of tumor tissue. The chain has TRBV7-1 and TRBJ1-3; D uncertain. TRBV7-1 is given ORF status, its function remaining uncertain. This clonotype was sampled from a human donor with peripheral T-cell lymphoma. The CDR3 reads CASSLNGVGENTIYF. The CDR3 DNA sequence: TGTGCCAGCAGCTTAAATGGGGTTGGTGAAAACACCATATATTTT.